Presented here are 19 T cell receptor beta chains from one specimen sequenced in a study of immune cell composition in non-small cell lung cancer. The method was immunoSEQ multiplex PCR; TCRdb's version includes in-frame clones alone and lacks a portion of them. The sample records over 9,500 clones, about 60% being singletons. Sequenced sample: lung tumor tissue. These receptors came from a human donor with non-small cell lung cancer.

The chain uses TRBV7-2 and TRBJ1-5; D unresolved. This CDR3 is built from 13 residues. Germline CDR1 and CDR2: SGHTA and FQGNSA. V was cut by 3 bases and J by 11 bases, with 14 bases left in between. The CDR3 DNA reads TGTGCCAGCAGCTTGGCCCCAGAACGGGCCCAGCATTTT. Translation: CASSLAPERAQHF.

The rearrangement links TRBV5-5 to TRBJ1-4; D is unclear. The CDR3 has 13 residues. CDR1 and CDR2 (germline): SGHKS, YYEKEE (reference sequence). Trimming took off 4 bases at V and 0 bases at J, with 4 bases between the two ends. The CDR3 reads CASSLATNEKLFF. The CDR3, as DNA: TGTGCCAGCAGCCTCGCAACTAATGAAAAACTGTTTTTT.

The rearrangement uses TRBV5-1 and TRBJ2-2; 7 bases agree with TRBD1. CDR3 length equals 15 residues. Germline CDR1 reads SGHRS; CDR2 reads YFSETQ. Trimming took 0 bases from V and 4 from J; bases not matched to a gene: 3. As DNA, the CDR3 is TGCGCCAGCAGCTTGGACGGACAGGCCACCGGGGAGCTGTTTTTT. This translates into CASSLDGQATGELFF. Full variable domain (outside the CDR3, taken from reference TRBV5-1 and TRBJ2-2): KAGVTQTPRYLIKTRGQQVTLSCSPISGHRSVSWYQQTPGQGLQFLFEYFSETQRNKGNFPGRFSGRQFSNSRSEMNVSTLELGDSALYLCASSLDGQATGELFFGEGSRLTVL.

A few counts support this clone. Other DNA sequences within the sample encode an identical CDR3. The V call is TRBV9, the J call TRBJ1-3; D not resolved. V lost 0 bases and J 4 bases, leaving 8 bases between the germline ends. The germline V gene has CDR1 SGDLS and CDR2 YYNGEE. CDR3 length: 14 residues. For the CDR3, the DNA is TGTGCCAGCAGCGTAGGGGCCTTCGGAAACACCATATATTTT. Translation gives CASSVGAFGNTIYF.

This clone was observed a few times. This rearrangement joins TRBV30 to TRBJ2-5; D is uncertain. Germline V gives CDR1 GTSNPN, CDR2 SVGIG (reference sequence). This CDR3 is 12 amino acids long. V shed 3 bases and J shed 6 bases, with 11 bases lying between them. The CDR3 sequence is CAWSPNSKTQYF. In DNA, the CDR3 is TGTGCCTGGAGCCCGAACTCCAAGACCCAGTACTTC.

This clone was seen only once. The chain carries TRBV4-2 and TRBJ2-1, with 9 bases matching TRBD2. Germline CDR1 and CDR2: LGHNA and YNFKEQ. The CDR3 runs 16 residues. The ends lost 4 bases at V and 8 bases at J; junction bases unmatched: 12. The CDR3 DNA follows: TGTGCCAGCAGCCCTTTTACGACTAGCGGAAGGGATGAGCAGTTCTTC. Residues: CASSPFTTSGRDEQFF.

This clone was seen only once. The rearrangement links TRBV10-3 to TRBJ2-1; the match to TRBD2 covers 7 bases. Germline V CDR1 and CDR2: ENHRY, SYGVKD. The CDR3 is made up of 16 amino acids. The trim removed 3 bases at V and 6 bases at J, leaving 11 bases unmatched. CDR3 sequence: CAISDSLLTSSNEQFF. In DNA form, the CDR3 reads TGTGCCATCAGTGATAGTCTCTTGACTAGCTCCAATGAGCAGTTCTTC.

This chain links TRBV4-3 with TRBJ2-1; 11 positions agree with TRBD1. V was pared by 4 bases and J by 8 bases, with 4 bases of the junction left unmatched. Germline loops: CDR1 LGHNA, CDR2 YSLEER. The CDR3 has 14 residues. CDR3 DNA sequence: TGCGCCAGCAGCCCCTGGACAGGGGGCTATGAGCAGTTCTTC. Its translation: CASSPWTGGYEQFF.

The chain combines TRBV5-4 with TRBJ2-5; 7 bases match TRBD2. The CDR3 covers 14 residues. Germline loops: CDR1 SGHNT, CDR2 YYREEE (reference sequence). After removal of 3 bases from V and 0 bases from J, the junction contained 2 bases not matched to a gene. The CDR3 is CASSYGLDQETQYF. In nucleotides, the CDR3 is TGTGCCAGCAGCTATGGACTAGACCAAGAGACCCAGTACTTC. The full variable domain, its missing parts supplied by reference TRBV5-4 and TRBJ2-5, is ETGVTQSPTHLIKTRGQQVTLRCSSQSGHNTVSWYQQALGQGPQFIFQYYREEENGRGNFPPRFSGLQFPNYSSELNVNALELDDSALYLCASSYGLDQETQYFGPGTRLLVL.

This clone occurred a few times. The chain employs TRBV9 and TRBJ2-3, with 9 bases identical to TRBD2. With V trimmed by 0 bases and J by 3 bases, 2 bases remained unmatched. The CDR3 covers 15 residues. The germline gives CDR1 SGDLS, CDR2 YYNGEE. The CDR3 bases are TGTGCCAGCAGCGTAGTGACTAGCGGTACAGATACGCAGTATTTT. Its translation: CASSVVTSGTDTQYF.

The J gene is TRBJ2-1, the V gene TRBV2, with TRBD2 matching 12 bases. V trimming: 7 bases; J trimming: 4 bases; junction bases outside the gene matches: 17. The CDR3 extends over 19 amino acids. The germline V gene encodes CDR1 SNHLY and CDR2 FYNNEI. The CDR3 bases are TGTGCCAGCAAGTGGCTAGCGGGAGGGCAAGATGCAAGGTACAATGAGCAGTTCTTC. Protein product: CASKWLAGGQDARYNEQFF.

The J gene is TRBJ1-3, the V gene TRBV6-5; 9 bases fit TRBD1. V was clipped by 5 bases and J by 4 bases; unmatched bases: 6. There are 15 residues in the CDR3. Germline CDR1 is MNHEY and CDR2 is SVGAGI. The CDR3, as DNA: TGTGCCAGCAGTCGCGTACAGGGGGCAGGAAACACCATATATTTT. Translation: CASSRVQGAGNTIYF.

The chain employs TRBV10-1 and TRBJ1-5, with 7 nucleotides matching TRBD1. Germline V gene lookup returns CDR1 WNHNN and CDR2 SYGVQD (reference sequence). V lost 6 bases, J lost 6 bases, and 8 bases stayed unmatched. The CDR3 contains 14 residues. CDR3 in amino acids: CASSVNRGGQPQHF. CDR3 nucleotides: TGCGCCAGCAGCGTGAACAGGGGCGGTCAGCCCCAGCATTTT.

The gene calls are TRBV7-2 and TRBJ2-5, with no clear D. Germline assignment: CDR1 SGHTA and CDR2 FQGNSA. Trimming took 5 bases from V and 2 from J, leaving 9 bases between them. There are 13 residues in the CDR3. DNA for the CDR3: TGTGCCAGCAGCCCTAGTCAGCAAGAGACCCAGTACTTC. It specifies CASSPSQQETQYF.

The chain combines TRBV6-5 with TRBJ1-2, with 7 bases that match TRBD1. CDR1 and CDR2 from the germline V gene are MNHEY and SVGAGI. V was pared by 5 bases and J by 0 bases, with 3 bases of the junction left unmatched. This CDR3 has 14 amino acids. The CDR3 loop reads CASSRQGPNYGYTF. The CDR3, as DNA: TGTGCCAGCAGTCGACAGGGCCCTAACTATGGCTACACCTTC.

The V and J genes are TRBV19 and TRBJ2-1; TRBD2 matches 8 bases. The length of the CDR3 is 14 residues. CDR1 and CDR2 from the germline V gene are LNHDA and SQIVND (reference sequence). The junction had 3 bases not matched to a gene; V was cut back by 5 bases and J by 3 bases. The chain's CDR3 is CASSPTSVYNEQFF. CDR3 DNA sequence: TGTGCCAGTAGTCCGACTAGCGTCTACAATGAGCAGTTCTTC.

This clone was observed a handful of times. The chain links TRBV7-9 to TRBJ2-1, with D perhaps matching TRBD2 (5 bases). V lost 2 bases to trimming and J lost 1 base, with 18 bases between them. Germline values: CDR1 SEHNR, CDR2 FQNEAQ (reference sequence). CDR3 length: 18 amino acids. CDR3 region: CASSLQSGWRRSYNEQFF. The CDR3 DNA is TGTGCCAGCAGCTTACAGTCGGGGTGGCGTCGTTCCTACAATGAGCAGTTCTTC.

The chain joins TRBV9 to TRBJ1-2; D not resolved. The germline CDR1 and CDR2 sequences are SGDLS and YYNGEE. The CDR3 runs 14 residues. Trimming removed 6 bases at V and 4 bases at J, with 16 bases between. The CDR3 sequence: CASTADQEGYGYTF. DNA of the CDR3: TGTGCCAGCACCGCTGACCAGGAGGGCTATGGCTACACCTTC.

This clone was counted a single time. The CDR3 is CASSFERGNTGELFF. CDR3 bases: TGCGCCAGCAGCTTCGAGCGGGGAAACACCGGGGAGCTGTTTTTT. The rearrangement links TRBV4-1 to TRBJ2-2; 7 bases align to TRBD2. J lost 2 bases, V lost 5 bases, and 5 bases had no gene match. Germline CDR1 reads MGHRA; CDR2 reads YSYEKL. This CDR3 region has 15 residues.